The 10 T cell receptor beta chains presented below share a single source sample, sequenced in a study of shared clonotypes between healthy human individuals. Generated by immunoSEQ multiplex PCR, the TCRdb table keeps only in-frame clones and is missing some. The data show about a million clones, with approximately 70% seen just once and approximately 1.5% held by the top ten. The sequencing input was memory CD4+ T cells sorted from blood. Subset denoted: CD45RA-negative fraction. The origin of the receptors is a man younger than 30 in good health.

The chain joins TRBV6-1 to TRBJ2-2; TRBD1 aligns across 9 bases. The CDR3 length is 16 residues. The J segment lost 5 bases and the V segment lost 4 bases, leaving 8 bases of the junction unmatched. Germline V lookup: CDR1 MNHNS, CDR2 SASEGT. CDR3 nucleotides: TGTGCCAGCAGTGGATTGGGACAGGGTGGAACCGGGGAGCTGTTTTTT. It codes for CASSGLGQGGTGELFF.

The CDR3 DNA follows: TGTGCCAGCAGCGTCGGTAAATCTGGGGCCAACGTCCTGACTTTC. Its translation is CASSVGKSGANVLTF. This chain uses TRBV9 with TRBJ2-6, with D unclear. This CDR3 has 15 amino acids. V lost 2 bases to trimming and J lost 1 base, with 7 bases between them. CDR1 is SGDLS and CDR2 is YYNGEE in the germline V gene.

The chain joins TRBV4-3 to TRBJ1-5; D unresolved. Germline V gives CDR1 LGHNA, CDR2 YSLEER. The CDR3 contains 14 residues. V lost 0 bases, J lost 7 bases, and 10 bases lay in between. The CDR3 DNA is TGCGCCAGCAGCCAAGACGTATCGGGCCAGCCCCAGCATTTT. Its translation is CASSQDVSGQPQHF.

V and J are TRBV6-1 and TRBJ2-2; D is uncertain. The germline gives CDR1 MNHNS, CDR2 SASEGT. This CDR3 comprises 14 residues. V was cut by 6 bases and J by 6 bases, with 14 bases left in between. The CDR3 reads CASSAGFPAGELFF. CDR3 in DNA: TGTGCCAGCAGCGCCGGGTTTCCAGCCGGGGAGCTGTTTTTT.

V gene TRBV6-5 combines with J gene TRBJ2-1; D may be TRBD2 (7 bases). The germline gives CDR1 MNHEY, CDR2 SVGAGI. The CDR3 extends over 13 amino acids. V shed 6 bases and J shed 8 bases, with 14 bases lying between them. CDR3: CASRRGRWDEQFF. Here the CDR3 DNA reads TGTGCCAGCAGGCGGGGGCGCTGGGATGAGCAGTTCTTC.

The chain joins TRBV29-1 to TRBJ2-5; 11 bases match TRBD1. The DNA end lines up better with TRBJ2-7; the J call may be wrong. This CDR3 spans 13 amino acids. Germline-derived CDR1 and CDR2 are SQVTM and ANQGSEA. The CDR3 sequence is CSVRTGGFYEQYF. DNA of the CDR3: TGCAGCGTCCGGACAGGGGGCTTCTACGAGCAGTACTTC.

This clone has more than one count but fewer than ten. The V call is TRBV6-1, the J call TRBJ1-1; 7 bases are a match to TRBD1. The CDR3 spans 17 residues. Germline loops: CDR1 MNHNS, CDR2 SASEGT. Germline trimming cut 1 base from V and 4 bases from J; bases unmatched to any gene: 12. CDR3 sequence: CASSEGTGTSSGTEAFF. As DNA, the CDR3 is TGTGCCAGCAGTGAAGGGACAGGAACCTCCTCGGGCACTGAAGCTTTCTTT.

The rearrangement joins TRBV25-1 to TRBJ2-1; D uncertain. Trimming shortened V by 3 bases and J by 6 bases, and 15 bases separated the two germline ends. CDR1 and CDR2 (germline): MGHDK, SYGVNS. The CDR3 consists of 15 residues. The CDR3 loop reads CASSDTRIEPNEQFF. CDR3 nucleotides: TGTGCCAGCAGTGATACGAGAATAGAACCCAATGAGCAGTTCTTC. The full variable domain, its missing parts supplied by reference TRBV25-1 and TRBJ2-1, is EADIYQTPRYLVIGTGKKITLECSQTMGHDKMYWYQQDPGMELHLIHYSYGVNSTEKGDLSSESTVSRIRTEHFPLTLESARPSHTSQYLCASSDTRIEPNEQFFGPGTRLTVL.

V usage is TRBV30 and J usage is TRBJ2-2; TRBD1 is a possible D gene (6 bases). With 4 bases removed from V and 6 bases from J, the gap between germline ends came to 18 bases. Germline CDR1 and CDR2: GTSNPN and SVGIG (reference sequence). This CDR3 contains 15 residues. CDR3: CAWKRDTGSAGELFF. The CDR3 DNA reads TGTGCCTGGAAACGGGACACAGGTTCGGCCGGGGAGCTGTTTTTT.

The chain uses TRBV5-1 and TRBJ2-2; D is possibly TRBD1 (6 bases). This CDR3 region has 15 residues. V lost 2 bases, J lost 1 base, and 9 bases lay in between. Germline CDR1 is SGHRS and CDR2 is YFSETQ. The CDR3 sequence: CASSFEQGNTGELFF. Written as DNA, the CDR3 is TGCGCCAGCAGCTTCGAACAGGGGAACACCGGGGAGCTGTTTTTT.